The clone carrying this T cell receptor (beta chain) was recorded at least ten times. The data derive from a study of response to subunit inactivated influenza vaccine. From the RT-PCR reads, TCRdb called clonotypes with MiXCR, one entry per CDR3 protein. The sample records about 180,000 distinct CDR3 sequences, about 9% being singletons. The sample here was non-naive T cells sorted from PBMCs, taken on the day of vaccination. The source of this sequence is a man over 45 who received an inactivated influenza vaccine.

The CDR3 loop reads CASSVRDGLGSEAFF. Written as DNA, the CDR3 is TGTGCCAGCAGTGTCCGGGACGGCCTCGGGTCTGAAGCTTTCTTT. The chain combines TRBV12-3 or TRBV12-4 with TRBJ1-1; a weak D match, TRBD1 (5 bases). This CDR3 region has 15 residues. V lost 5 bases, J lost 6 bases, and 19 bases lay in between.